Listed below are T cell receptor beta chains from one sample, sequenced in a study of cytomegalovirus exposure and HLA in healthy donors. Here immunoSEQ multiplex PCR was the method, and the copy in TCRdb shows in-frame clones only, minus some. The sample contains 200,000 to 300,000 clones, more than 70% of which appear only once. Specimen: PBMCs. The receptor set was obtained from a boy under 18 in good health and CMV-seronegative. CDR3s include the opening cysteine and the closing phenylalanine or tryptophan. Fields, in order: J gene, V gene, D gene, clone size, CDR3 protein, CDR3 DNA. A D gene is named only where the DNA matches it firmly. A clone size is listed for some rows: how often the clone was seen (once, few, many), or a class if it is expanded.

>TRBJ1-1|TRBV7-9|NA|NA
CASSLRDKGEAFF
TGTGCCAGCAGCTTAAGGGACAAGGGTGAAGCTTTCTTT
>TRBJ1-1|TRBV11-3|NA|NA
CASSPPRVNTEAFF
TGTGCCAGCAGCCCCCCTCGGGTGAACACTGAAGCTTTCTTT
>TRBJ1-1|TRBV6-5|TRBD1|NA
CASSARRGMNTEAFF
TGTGCCAGCAGTGCGCGCAGGGGGATGAACACTGAAGCTTTCTTT
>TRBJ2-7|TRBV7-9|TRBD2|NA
CASSFWEGYEQYF
TGTGCCAGCAGCTTTTGGGAGGGGTACGAGCAGTACTTC
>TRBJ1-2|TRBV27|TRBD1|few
CASSLSGQGGSYTF
TGTGCCAGCAGTTTATCAGGACAGGGGGGAAGCTACACCTTC
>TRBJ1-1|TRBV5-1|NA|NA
CASREGTRNTEAFF
TGCGCCAGCAGAGAAGGGACTCGGAACACTGAAGCTTTCTTT
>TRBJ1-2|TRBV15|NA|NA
CATSMPGTDDGYTF
TGTGCCACCAGCATGCCCGGGACTGATGATGGCTACACCTTC
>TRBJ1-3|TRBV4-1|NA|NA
CASSLLQFSGNTIYF
TGCGCCAGCAGCCTCCTCCAGTTCTCTGGAAACACCATATATTTT
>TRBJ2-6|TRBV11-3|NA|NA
CASRGSPGRRGANVLTF
TGTGCCAGCCGAGGGAGTCCCGGACGGCGGGGGGCCAACGTCCTGACTTTC
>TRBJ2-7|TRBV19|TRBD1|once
CASSIDRGVGEQYF
TGTGCCAGTAGTATCGACAGGGGAGTCGGCGAGCAGTACTTC
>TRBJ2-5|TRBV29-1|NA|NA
CSVEANLQYQETQYF
TGCAGCGTTGAAGCTAACCTACAGTACCAAGAGACCCAGTACTTC
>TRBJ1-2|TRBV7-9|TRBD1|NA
CASSIAGGTGLYGYTF
TGTGCCAGCAGCATCGCCGGGGGGACAGGGCTCTATGGCTACACCTTC
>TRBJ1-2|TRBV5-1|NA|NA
CASSLRDTYYGYTF
TGCGCCAGCAGCTTGCGCGACACTTACTATGGCTACACCTTC
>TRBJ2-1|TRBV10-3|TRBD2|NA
CADWGVAGDSYNEQFF
TGTGCCGATTGGGGGGTAGCGGGAGACTCCTACAATGAGCAGTTCTTC
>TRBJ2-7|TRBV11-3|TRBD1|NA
CASSLRTGAEQYF
TGTGCCAGCAGCTTGAGGACAGGGGCCGAGCAGTACTTC
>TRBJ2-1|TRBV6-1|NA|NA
CASTRNRVNEQFF
TGTGCCAGCACCCGGAACAGGGTCAATGAGCAGTTCTTC
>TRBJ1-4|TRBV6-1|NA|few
CASTVVGGLGEKLFF
TGTGCCAGCACTGTAGTGGGGGGATTGGGTGAAAAACTGTTTTTT
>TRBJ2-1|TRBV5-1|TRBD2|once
CASSLALAGGPSEQFF
TGCGCCAGCAGCTTGGCTCTAGCGGGAGGGCCTAGTGAGCAGTTCTTC
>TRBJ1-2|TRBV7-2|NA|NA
CASSLAGRGDYGYTF
TGTGCCAGCAGCTTAGCGGGAAGGGGTGACTATGGCTACACCTTC
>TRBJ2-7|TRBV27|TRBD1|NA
CASSIQGQANEQYF
TGTGCCAGCAGCATACAGGGACAGGCGAACGAGCAGTACTTC
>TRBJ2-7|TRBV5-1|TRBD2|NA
CASSLGSGRAGYEQYF
TGCGCCAGCAGCTTGGGTAGCGGGAGGGCCGGATACGAGCAGTACTTC
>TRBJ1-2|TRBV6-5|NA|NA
CASISRAGYGYTF
TGTGCCAGCATCTCACGGGCGGGCTATGGCTACACCTTC
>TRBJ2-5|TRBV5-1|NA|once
CASSGGVTLQGQETQYF
TGCGCCAGCAGCGGAGGGGTCACTCTTCAGGGTCAAGAGACCCAGTACTTC
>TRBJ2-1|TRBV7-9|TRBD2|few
CASSGKLAEGKFF
TGTGCCAGCAGCGGAAAGCTAGCGGAGGGGAAGTTCTTC
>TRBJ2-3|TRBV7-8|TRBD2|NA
CASSSRLAGRTDTQYF
TGTGCCAGCAGCTCCCGCCTAGCGGGCCGCACAGATACGCAGTATTTT
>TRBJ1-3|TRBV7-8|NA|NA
CASSLTGPSSGNTIYF
TGTGCCAGCAGCTTAACAGGCCCTAGCTCTGGAAACACCATATATTTT
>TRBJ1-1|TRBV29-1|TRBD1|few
CSVRGTGPKYTEAFF
TGCAGCGTCAGGGGGACAGGGCCTAAGTACACTGAAGCTTTCTTT
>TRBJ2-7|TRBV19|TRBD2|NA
CASGSSGSYEQYF
TGTGCCAGTGGGTCTAGCGGTTCCTACGAGCAGTACTTC